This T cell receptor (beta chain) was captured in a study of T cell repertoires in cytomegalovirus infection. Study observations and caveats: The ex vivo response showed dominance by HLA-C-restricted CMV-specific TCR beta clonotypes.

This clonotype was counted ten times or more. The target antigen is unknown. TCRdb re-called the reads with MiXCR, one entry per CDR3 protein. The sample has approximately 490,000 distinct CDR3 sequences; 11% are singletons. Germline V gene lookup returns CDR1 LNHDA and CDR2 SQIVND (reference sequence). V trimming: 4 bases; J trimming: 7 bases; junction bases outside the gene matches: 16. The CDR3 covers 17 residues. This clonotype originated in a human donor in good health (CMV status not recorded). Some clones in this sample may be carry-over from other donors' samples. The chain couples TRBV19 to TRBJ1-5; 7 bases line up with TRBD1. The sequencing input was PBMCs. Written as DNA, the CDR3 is TGTGCCAGTAGTAGCCCGGGACAGATAATAGCCGGCCAGCCCCAGCATTTT. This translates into CASSSPGQIIAGQPQHF. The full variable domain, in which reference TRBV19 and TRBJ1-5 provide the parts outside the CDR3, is DGGITQSPKYLFRKEGQNVTLSCEQNLNHDAMYWYRQDPGQGLRLIYYSQIVNDFQKGDIAEGYSVSREKKESFPLTVTSAQKNPTAFYLCASSSPGQIIAGQPQHFGDGTRLSIL.